These 14 T cell receptor beta chains originate from one sample sequenced in a study of shared clonotypes between healthy human individuals. Assay: immunoSEQ multiplex PCR; the TCRdb copy retains only in-frame clones and omits some. The sample lists some 1,900,000 clones; just under 95% were seen once. Terminally differentiated effector memory CD45RA+ cells were left out of the naive CD8 fraction, which was CD45RO-negative and positively selected for CCR7. Specimen: naive CD8+ T cells sorted from blood. The origin of the receptors is a man younger than 35 in good health.

The rearrangement links TRBV7-9 to TRBJ2-7; 9 bases agree with TRBD1. V dropped 5 bases and J dropped 3; count of bases not matched to a gene: 8. Per germline, CDR1 SEHNR and CDR2 FQNEAQ (reference sequence). This CDR3 contains 15 residues. CDR3 in amino acids: CASSVSGTGFYEQYF. DNA of the CDR3: TGTGCCAGCAGCGTCTCCGGGACAGGGTTCTACGAGCAGTACTTC.

The V gene is TRBV5-1, the J gene TRBJ1-1, with 7 bases that match TRBD1. Germline CDR1 SGHRS, CDR2 YFSETQ. V was pared by 0 bases and J by 4 bases, with 9 bases of the junction left unmatched. The CDR3 has 16 residues. The DNA for the CDR3 is TGCGCCAGCAGCTTGGTGATAGGAACAGGGGCCACTGAAGCTTTCTTT. Translating gives CASSLVIGTGATEAFF.

This chain connects TRBV30 to TRBJ1-2, with D possibly TRBD1 on 5 matching bases. The V gene's germline CDR1 is GTSNPN and CDR2 SVGIG (reference sequence). V dropped 8 bases and J dropped 3 bases, with 7 bases sitting between them. This CDR3 has 10 amino acids. The DNA for the CDR3 is TGTGCCGGAGGGGACTATGGCTACACCTTC. Translated, it gives CAGGDYGYTF.

Details on this clone: The sample contains more than one DNA sequence encoding this CDR3. The J gene is TRBJ1-2, the V gene TRBV6-5; no clear D gene. Germline V gives CDR1 MNHEY, CDR2 SVGAGI. The V and J ends lost 0 bases and 7 bases respectively, with 12 bases between them. The length of the CDR3 is 14 residues. The CDR3, as DNA: TGTGCCAGCAGTTACTCGGAGGGAGGCGGTGGCTACACCTTC. Its protein product is CASSYSEGGGGYTF.

The genes are TRBV5-6 and TRBJ2-7; D is uncertain. The germline V gene has CDR1 SGHDT and CDR2 YYEEEE. The CDR3 is made up of 12 amino acids. The germline V and J ends were trimmed by 2 bases and 7 bases, with 10 bases remaining between them. The CDR3 coding sequence is TGTGCCAGCAGCTTCGAAATGTGGGAGCAGTACTTC. This codes for CASSFEMWEQYF.

CDR3 DNA sequence: TGTGCCAGCAGCGCTCAACAGGCCTCCTACGAGCAGTACTTC. Translated: CASSAQQASYEQYF. V gene TRBV13 combines with J gene TRBJ2-7; perhaps TRBD1 as D (5 bases). The CDR3 has 14 residues. Per germline, CDR1 PRHDT and CDR2 FYEKMQ (reference sequence). The V end was cut by 5 bases, the J end by 0 bases, with 11 bases between.

The CDR3 nucleotides read TGTGCCAGCAGCTCCGAGTCTAGCGGCAACTACGAGCAGTACTTC. Encoded protein: CASSSESSGNYEQYF. The chain is built from TRBV7-6 and TRBJ2-7; 7 bases line up with TRBD2. This CDR3 comprises 15 residues. The V and J ends lost 4 bases and 3 bases, in that order; junction bases with no gene match: 9. Germline loops: CDR1 SGHVS, CDR2 FNYEAQ. The full variable domain, rest sourced from reference TRBV7-6 and TRBJ2-7, is GAGVSQSPRYKVTKRGQDVALRCDPISGHVSLYWYRQALGQGPEFLTYFNYEAQQDKSGLPNDRFSAERPEGSISTLTIQRTEQRDSAMYRCASSSESSGNYEQYFGPGTRLTVT.

The V gene is TRBV5-8, the J gene TRBJ2-7, with D tentatively TRBD1 or TRBD2 (5 bases each). Germline V lookup: CDR1 SGHTS, CDR2 YDEGEE. This CDR3 region has 15 residues. Trimming cost V 2 bases and J 0 bases, with 12 bases left between them. Written as DNA, the CDR3 is TGTGCCAGCAGCTTAGTGGGGGAAAGCTCCTACGAGCAGTACTTC. Its protein product is CASSLVGESSYEQYF.

This clone was picked up one time. The chain joins TRBV9 to TRBJ1-1; D call uncertain. The CDR3 spans 13 residues. V lost 0 bases and J lost 4, with 7 bases in between. Germline CDR1 is SGDLS and CDR2 is YYNGEE. Here the CDR3 reads CASSVAWATEAFF. The CDR3 region has the DNA TGTGCCAGCAGCGTAGCTTGGGCCACTGAAGCTTTCTTT.

The chain joins TRBV2 to TRBJ2-7, with D perhaps matching TRBD2 (6 bases). This CDR3 is built from 13 residues. Per the germline V gene, CDR1 is SNHLY and CDR2 is FYNNEI. The V end was cut by 6 bases, the J end by 4 bases, with 13 bases between. Here the CDR3 DNA reads TGTGCCAGCAGGACGACTAGTGCGTACGAGCAGTACTTC. It specifies CASRTTSAYEQYF.

This clone has a single count. The V and J genes are TRBV7-9 and TRBJ1-1; TRBD1 matches 8 bases. Germline CDR1 reads SEHNR; CDR2 reads FQNEAQ (reference sequence). The CDR3 loop spans 16 amino acids. After removal of 8 bases from V and 6 bases from J, the junction contained 17 bases not matched to a gene. CDR3 protein: CASGGGTGSLNAEAFF. The CDR3 DNA reads TGTGCCAGCGGCGGGGGGACAGGCTCATTAAACGCTGAAGCTTTCTTT.

This clone has a handful of counts. One end of the junction varies from germline; a read error may be responsible. J is TRBJ2-2 and V is TRBV5-1, with 7 bases identical to TRBD2. The germline CDR1 and CDR2 sequences are SGHRS and YFSETQ. The CDR3 has 14 amino acids. CDR3 amino acids: CASSTGTNTGELFF. CDR3 in DNA: TGCGCCAGCAGCACCGGGACTAACACAGGGGAGCTGTTTTTT.

The chain links TRBV4-1 to TRBJ2-1; no reliable D call. This CDR3 has 16 residues. Germline V gene lookup returns CDR1 MGHRA and CDR2 YSYEKL. V was cut by 2 bases and J by 9 bases, with 20 bases left in between. CDR3 sequence: CASSQPAATRYREQFF. CDR3 in DNA: TGCGCCAGCAGCCAACCGGCAGCGACCCGCTACCGTGAGCAGTTCTTC.

This clone has only one observation. The chain uses TRBV15 and TRBJ2-5; 10 bases map to TRBD2. V lost 5 bases to trimming and J lost 5 bases; unmatched junction nucleotides: 8. This CDR3 has 15 residues. CDR1 is LNHNV and CDR2 is YYDKDF in the germline V gene (reference sequence). In nucleotides, the CDR3 is TGTGCCACCAGCGCACCACTAGCGGGGAAGGAGACCCAGTACTTC. Residues: CATSAPLAGKETQYF.